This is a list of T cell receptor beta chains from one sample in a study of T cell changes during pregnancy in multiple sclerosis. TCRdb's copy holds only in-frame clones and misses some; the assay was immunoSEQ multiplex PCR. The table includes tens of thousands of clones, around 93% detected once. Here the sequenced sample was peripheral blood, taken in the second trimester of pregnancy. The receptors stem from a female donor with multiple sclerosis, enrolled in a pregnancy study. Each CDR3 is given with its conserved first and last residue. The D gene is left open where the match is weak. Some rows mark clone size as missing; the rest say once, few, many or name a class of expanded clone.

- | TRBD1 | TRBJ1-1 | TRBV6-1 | CATGMTGFTEAFF | TGTGCCACCGGAATGACAGGGTTCACTGAAGCTTTCTTT
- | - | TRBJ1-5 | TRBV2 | CASSERRGGNQPQHF | TGTGCCAGCAGTGAGCGACGGGGTGGCAATCAGCCCCAGCATTTT
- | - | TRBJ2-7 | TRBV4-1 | CASSQDDSPYSYEQYF | TGCGCCAGCAGCCAAGATGACAGCCCCTACTCCTACGAGCAGTACTTC
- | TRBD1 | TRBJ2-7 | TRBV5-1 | CASSSTGGGHEQYF | TGCGCCAGCAGCTCCACAGGGGGCGGCCACGAGCAGTACTTC
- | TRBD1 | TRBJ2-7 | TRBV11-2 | CASSLRDRAYEQYF | TGTGCCAGCAGCTTAAGGGACAGGGCCTACGAGCAGTACTTC
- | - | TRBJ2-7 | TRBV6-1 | CASKYRVHEQYF | TGTGCCAGCAAATACAGGGTCCACGAGCAGTACTTC
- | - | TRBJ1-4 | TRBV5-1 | CASSLGEGPNEKLFF | TGCGCCAGCAGCTTGGGGGAGGGACCTAATGAAAAACTGTTTTTT
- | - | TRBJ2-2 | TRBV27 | CASSLTVGSGELFF | TGTGCCAGCAGTTTAACGGTCGGGTCCGGGGAGCTGTTTTTT
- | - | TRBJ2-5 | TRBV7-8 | CASRPGQQETQYF | TGTGCCAGCAGACCCGGACAGCAAGAGACCCAGTACTTC
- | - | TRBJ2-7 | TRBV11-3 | CASSIGQAGEQYF | TGTGCCAGCAGCATTGGACAGGCGGGGGAGCAGTACTTC
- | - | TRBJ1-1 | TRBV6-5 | CASSQRGGGTEAFF | TGTGCCAGCAGCCAACGAGGGGGTGGAACTGAAGCTTTCTTT
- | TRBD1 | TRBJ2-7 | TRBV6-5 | CASSYNPGQGAGEQYF | TGTGCCAGCAGTTATAACCCGGGACAGGGGGCAGGGGAGCAGTACTTC
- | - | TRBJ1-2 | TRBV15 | CATSRDLLGGYTF | TGTGCCACCAGCAGAGATCTTCTCGGGGGCTACACCTTC
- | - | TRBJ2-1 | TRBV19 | CASSDSMYEQFF | TGTGCCAGTAGCGACAGTATGTATGAGCAGTTCTTC
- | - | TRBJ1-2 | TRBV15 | CATSREKRTDYGYTF | TGTGCCACCAGCAGAGAAAAAAGGACAGACTATGGCTACACCTTC
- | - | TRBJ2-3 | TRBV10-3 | CAILSTDTQYF | TGTGCCATTCTCTCCACAGATACGCAGTATTTT
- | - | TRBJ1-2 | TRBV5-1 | CASSPGQPGSYGYTF | TGCGCCAGCAGCCCAGGACAACCCGGGAGCTATGGCTACACCTTC
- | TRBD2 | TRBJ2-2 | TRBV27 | CASSLELAGDPGELFF | TGTGCCAGCAGTTTAGAACTAGCGGGGGATCCCGGGGAGCTGTTTTTT
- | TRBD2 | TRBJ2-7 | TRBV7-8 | CASSLARVAGSAYEQYF | TGTGCCAGCAGCTTAGCGCGGGTAGCGGGGTCCGCCTACGAGCAGTACTTC
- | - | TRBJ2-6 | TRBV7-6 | CASSLSPPRGSTGANVLTF | TGTGCCAGCAGCTTAAGTCCCCCCAGGGGTAGTACCGGGGCCAACGTCCTGACTTTC
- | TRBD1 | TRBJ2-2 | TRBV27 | CASSPETGGAGELFF | TGTGCCAGCAGCCCTGAGACAGGGGGAGCAGGGGAGCTGTTTTTT
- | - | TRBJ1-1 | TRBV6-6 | CASSYSSGEAFF | TGTGCCAGCAGTTACTCGAGCGGGGAGGCTTTCTTT
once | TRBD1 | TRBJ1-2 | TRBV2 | CASRRQGSILYGYTF | TGTGCCAGCAGGAGACAGGGTTCAATCCTCTATGGCTACACCTTC
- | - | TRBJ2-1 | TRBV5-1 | CASSQDGQGRNEQFF | TGCGCCAGCAGCCAAGACGGGCAGGGCCGGAATGAGCAGTTCTTC
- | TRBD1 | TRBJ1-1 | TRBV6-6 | CASRPPGQGIAEAFF | TGTGCCAGCAGACCCCCTGGACAGGGGATCGCTGAAGCTTTCTTT
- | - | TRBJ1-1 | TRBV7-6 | CASSLTTVNTEAFF | TGTGCCAGCAGCTTAACGACAGTGAACACTGAAGCTTTCTTT
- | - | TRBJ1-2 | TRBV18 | CASSPPVGAEYGYTF | TGTGCCAGCTCACCACCGGTAGGGGCTGAATATGGCTACACCTTC
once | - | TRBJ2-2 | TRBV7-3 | CASSPRRDTGELFF | TGTGCCAGCAGCCCAAGGCGGGACACCGGGGAGCTGTTTTTT
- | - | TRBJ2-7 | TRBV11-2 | CASSFGQGYEQYF | TGTGCCAGCAGCTTTGGGCAGGGGTACGAGCAGTACTTC
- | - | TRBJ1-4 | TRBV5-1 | CASSGAPNEKLFF | TGCGCCAGCAGCGGGGCCCCTAATGAAAAACTGTTTTTT
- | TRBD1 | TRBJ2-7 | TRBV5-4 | CASSLEGQGEQYF | TGTGCCAGCAGCTTGGAGGGACAGGGGGAGCAGTACTTC
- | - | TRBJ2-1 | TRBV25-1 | CASSNINEQFF | TGTGCCAGCAGTAACATCAATGAGCAGTTCTTC
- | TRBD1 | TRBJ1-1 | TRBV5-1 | CASSLWGQPENTEAFF | TGCGCCAGCAGCTTGTGGGGACAGCCTGAGAACACTGAAGCTTTCTTT
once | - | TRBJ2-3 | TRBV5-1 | CASSLARADTQYF | TGCGCCAGCAGCTTAGCGCGGGCGGATACGCAGTATTTT
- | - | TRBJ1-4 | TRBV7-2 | CASSVSGVSNEKLFF | TGTGCCAGCAGCGTCTCAGGGGTGTCTAATGAAAAACTGTTTTTT
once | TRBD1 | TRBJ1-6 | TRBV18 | CASSPPGRDRDSPLHF | TGTGCCAGCTCACCTCCGGGTCGAGACAGGGATTCACCCCTCCACTTT
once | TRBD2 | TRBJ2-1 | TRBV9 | CASSVVPTSGAQQFF | TGTGCCAGCAGCGTAGTCCCGACTAGCGGGGCACAACAGTTCTTC
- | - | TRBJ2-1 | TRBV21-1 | CASSKARPTSGVGNEQFF | TGTGCCAGCAGCAAAGCCCGCCCAACTAGCGGGGTTGGGAATGAGCAGTTCTTC
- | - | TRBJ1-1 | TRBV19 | CASSMGGEAFF | TGTGCCAGTAGTATGGGGGGTGAAGCTTTCTTT
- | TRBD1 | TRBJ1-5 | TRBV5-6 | CASSWRQGGNQPQHF | TGTGCCAGCAGCTGGCGACAGGGCGGCAATCAGCCCCAGCATTTT
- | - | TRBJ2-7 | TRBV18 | CASSPPGAYEQYF | TGTGCCAGCTCACCCCCAGGGGCATACGAGCAGTACTTC
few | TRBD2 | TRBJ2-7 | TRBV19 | CASRPLSGDSYEQYF | TGTGCCAGTAGGCCCCTCAGCGGGGACTCCTACGAGCAGTACTTC
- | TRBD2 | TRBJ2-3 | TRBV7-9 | CASSLTLAGPKGTQYF | TGTGCCAGCAGCTTAACACTAGCGGGCCCCAAGGGTACGCAGTATTTT
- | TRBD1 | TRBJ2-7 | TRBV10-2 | CASIPGTDSYEQYF | TGCGCCAGCATCCCTGGGACAGATTCCTACGAGCAGTACTTC
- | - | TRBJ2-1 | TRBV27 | CASSYNPAAYNEQFF | TGTGCCAGCAGTTATAATCCAGCGGCCTACAATGAGCAGTTCTTC